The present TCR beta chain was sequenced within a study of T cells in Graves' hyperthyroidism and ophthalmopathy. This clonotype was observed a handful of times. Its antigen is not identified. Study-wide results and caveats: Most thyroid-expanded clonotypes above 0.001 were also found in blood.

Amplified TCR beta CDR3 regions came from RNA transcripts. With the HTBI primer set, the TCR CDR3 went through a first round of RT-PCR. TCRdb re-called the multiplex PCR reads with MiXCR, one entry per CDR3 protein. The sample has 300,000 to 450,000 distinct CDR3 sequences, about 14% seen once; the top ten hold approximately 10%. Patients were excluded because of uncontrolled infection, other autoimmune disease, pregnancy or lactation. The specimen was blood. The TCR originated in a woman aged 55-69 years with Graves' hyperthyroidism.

CDR3 in DNA: TGTGCCAGTAGCCAAAAGACAGCCGCCAATCAGCCCCAGCATTTT. Amino acid sequence: CASSQKTAANQPQHF. The V gene is TRBV19, the J gene TRBJ1-5; a possible D gene is TRBD1 (5 bases). The ends were cut back, 6 bases at V and 3 bases at J, with 15 bases in the middle. Germline V gives CDR1 LNHDA, CDR2 SQIVND (reference sequence). This CDR3 contains 15 residues.